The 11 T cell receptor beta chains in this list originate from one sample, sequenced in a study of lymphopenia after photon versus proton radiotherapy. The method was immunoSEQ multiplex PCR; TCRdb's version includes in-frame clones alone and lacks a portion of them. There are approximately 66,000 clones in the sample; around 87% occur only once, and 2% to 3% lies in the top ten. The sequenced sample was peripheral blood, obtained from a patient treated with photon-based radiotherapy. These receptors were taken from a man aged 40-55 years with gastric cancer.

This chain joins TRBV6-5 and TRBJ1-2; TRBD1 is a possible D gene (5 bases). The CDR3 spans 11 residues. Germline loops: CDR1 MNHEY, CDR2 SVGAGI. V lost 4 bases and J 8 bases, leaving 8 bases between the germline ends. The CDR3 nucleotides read TGTGCCAGCAGTTCGGGGGGAGGCTACACCTTC. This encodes CASSSGGGYTF.

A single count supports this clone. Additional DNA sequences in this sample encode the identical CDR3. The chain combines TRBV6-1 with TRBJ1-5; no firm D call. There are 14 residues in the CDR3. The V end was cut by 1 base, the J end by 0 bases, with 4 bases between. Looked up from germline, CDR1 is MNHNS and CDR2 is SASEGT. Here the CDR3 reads CASSEGYSNQPQHF. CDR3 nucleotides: TGTGCCAGCAGTGAAGGTTATAGCAATCAGCCCCAGCATTTT.

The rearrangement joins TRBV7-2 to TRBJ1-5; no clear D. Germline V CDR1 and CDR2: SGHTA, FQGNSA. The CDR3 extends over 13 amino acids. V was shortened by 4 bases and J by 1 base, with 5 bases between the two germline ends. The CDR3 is CASSSRSNQPQHF. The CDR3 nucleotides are TGTGCCAGCAGCTCCCGAAGCAATCAGCCCCAGCATTTT. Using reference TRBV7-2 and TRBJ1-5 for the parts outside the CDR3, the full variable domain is GAGVSQSPSNKVTEKGKDVELRCDPISGHTALYWYRQSLGQGLEFLIYFQGNSAPDKSGLPSDRFSAERTGGSVSTLTIQRTQQEDSAVYLCASSSRSNQPQHFGDGTRLSIL.

As DNA, the CDR3 is TGTGCCAGTAGGCCCGATGGTCAAGGCAATCAGCCCCAGCATTTT. It translates to CASRPDGQGNQPQHF. The V gene is TRBV19, the J gene TRBJ1-5; D is undetermined. Germline CDR1 LNHDA, CDR2 SQIVND (reference sequence). The CDR3 contains 15 residues. V was pared by 6 bases and J by 2 bases, with 14 bases between.

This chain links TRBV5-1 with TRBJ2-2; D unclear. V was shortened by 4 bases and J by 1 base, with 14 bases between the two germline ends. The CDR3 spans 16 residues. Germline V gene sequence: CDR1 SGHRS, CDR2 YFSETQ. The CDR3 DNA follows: TGCGCCAGCAGCCCCGAGGCTAGGGTGAACACCGGGGAGCTGTTTTTT. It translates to CASSPEARVNTGELFF.

CDR3 residues: CASSSLTREGNEQFF. As DNA, the CDR3 is TGTGCCAGCAGCTCCCTAACTAGGGAGGGGAATGAGCAGTTCTTC. The chain links TRBV13 to TRBJ2-1; 7 nucleotides align to TRBD2. This CDR3 region has 15 residues. Germline V lookup: CDR1 PRHDT, CDR2 FYEKMQ (reference sequence). Trimming cost V 4 bases and J 7 bases; bases outside gene matches: 10.

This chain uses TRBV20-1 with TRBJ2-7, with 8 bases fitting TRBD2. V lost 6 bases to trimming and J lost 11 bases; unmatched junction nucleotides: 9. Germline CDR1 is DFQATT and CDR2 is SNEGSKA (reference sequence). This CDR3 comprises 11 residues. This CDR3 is CSAGDIGGEYF. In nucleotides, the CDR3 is TGCAGTGCCGGGGACATCGGGGGGGAGTACTTC.

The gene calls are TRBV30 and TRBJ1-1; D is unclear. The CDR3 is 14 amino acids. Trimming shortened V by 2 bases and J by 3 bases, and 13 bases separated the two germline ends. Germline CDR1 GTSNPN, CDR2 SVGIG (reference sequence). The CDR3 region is CAWSTTWPYTEAFF. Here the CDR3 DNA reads TGTGCCTGGAGTACCACGTGGCCCTACACTGAAGCTTTCTTT. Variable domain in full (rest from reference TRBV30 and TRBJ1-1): SQTIHQWPATLVQPVGSPLSLECTVEGTSNPNLYWYRQAAGRGLQLLFYSVGIGQISSEVPQNLSASRPQDRQFILSSKKLLLSDSGFYLCAWSTTWPYTEAFFGQGTRLTVV.

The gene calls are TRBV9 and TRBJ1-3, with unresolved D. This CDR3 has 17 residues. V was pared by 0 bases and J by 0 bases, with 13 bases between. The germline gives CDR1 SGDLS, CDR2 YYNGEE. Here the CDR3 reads CASSVGEGLGSGNTIYF. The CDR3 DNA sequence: TGTGCCAGCAGCGTAGGGGAGGGATTGGGCTCTGGAAACACCATATATTTT. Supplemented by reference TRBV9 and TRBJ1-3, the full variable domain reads DSGVTQTPKHLITATGQRVTLRCSPRSGDLSVYWYQQSLDQGLQFLIQYYNGEERAKGNILERFSAQQFPDLHSELNLSSLELGDSALYFCASSVGEGLGSGNTIYFGEGSWLTVV.

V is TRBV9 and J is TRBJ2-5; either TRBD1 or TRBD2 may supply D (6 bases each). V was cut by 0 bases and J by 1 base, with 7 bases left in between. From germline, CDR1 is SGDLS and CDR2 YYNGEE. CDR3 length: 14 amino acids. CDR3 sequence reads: CASSVGGAQETQYF. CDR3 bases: TGTGCCAGCAGCGTAGGGGGGGCCCAAGAGACCCAGTACTTC.

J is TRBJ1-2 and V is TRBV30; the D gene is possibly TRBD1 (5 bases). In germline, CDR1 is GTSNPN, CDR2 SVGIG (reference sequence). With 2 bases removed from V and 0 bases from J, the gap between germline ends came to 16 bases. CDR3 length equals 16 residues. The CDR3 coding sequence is TGTGCCTGGAGTTTGGGCCGGGGCTGGTCTAACTATGGCTACACCTTC. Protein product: CAWSLGRGWSNYGYTF.